Below, 30 T cell receptor beta chains from the same sample are listed, as sequenced in a study of CD8+ T cells in alopecia areata. Treatment described: oral pan-JAK inhibitor, 5-10 mg twice daily. Reverse transcribed after extraction, RNA yielded cDNA as the sequencing template. TCRdb keeps only in-frame clones here, not all; method: immunoSEQ multiplex PCR. This sample has over 150,000 clones, with 45% to 75% found just once. Sequences were derived from CD4+ T cells sorted from blood, sampled at week 4, from a patient treated with tofacitinib. These receptor sequences come from a human donor with alopecia areata.

The rearrangement links TRBV5-4 to TRBJ2-1; D not resolved. Trimming took off 2 bases at V and 6 bases at J, with 12 bases between the two ends. Germline V gives CDR1 SGHNT, CDR2 YYREEE (reference sequence). This CDR3 is 14 amino acids long. The CDR3 nucleotides are TGTGCCAGCAGCTTAGGATCCCTATCCAATGAGCAGTTCTTC. Its translation is CASSLGSLSNEQFF.

This clone was recorded a few times. This chain uses TRBV30 with TRBJ1-4; a weak D match, TRBD1 (6 bases). The CDR3 is 14 residues long. V dropped 7 bases and J dropped 2 bases, with 14 bases sitting between them. Per the germline V gene, CDR1 is GTSNPN and CDR2 is SVGIG (reference sequence). The chain's CDR3 is CALTGRRTNEKLFF. CDR3 nucleotide sequence: TGTGCCTTGACAGGACGGCGGACTAATGAAAAACTGTTTTTT.

The CDR3 nucleotides read TGCAGTTCTACAGGATCGACTGGCTACACCTTC. Protein sequence: CSSTGSTGYTF. V gene TRBV20-1 combines with J gene TRBJ1-2, with a possible D match to TRBD1 (5 bases). The CDR3 consists of 11 residues. Trimming removed 8 bases at V and 7 bases at J, with 14 bases between. CDR1 is DFQATT and CDR2 is SNEGSKA in the germline V gene (reference sequence).

The V and J genes are TRBV29-1 and TRBJ1-5, with D tentatively TRBD1 (5 bases). Between the trimmed V and J ends, which lost 3 bases and 9 bases, there was a span of 15 bases. The V gene's germline CDR1 is SQVTM and CDR2 ANQGSEA. The length of the CDR3 is 13 residues. CDR3 nucleotide sequence: TGCAGCGTTGACGCATCTGGGACGGGGCCCCAGCATTTT. Translating it yields CSVDASGTGPQHF.

This chain joins TRBV29-1 and TRBJ1-2; 9 nucleotides line up with TRBD1. Germline V gene data show CDR1 as SQVTM and CDR2 as ANQGSEA. The V segment lost 7 bases and the J segment 6 bases; nucleotides outside the gene matches: 15. The CDR3 has 15 amino acids. DNA for the CDR3: TGCAGCGGTGGGGTACAGGGGGCGCAGGACAATGGCTACACCTTC. Amino acid sequence: CSGGVQGAQDNGYTF. The full variable domain, its missing parts supplied by reference TRBV29-1 and TRBJ1-2, is SAVISQKPSRDICQRGTSLTIQCQVDSQVTMMFWYRQQPGQSLTLIATANQGSEATYESGFVIDKFPISRPNLTFSTLTVSNMSPEDSSIYLCSGGVQGAQDNGYTFGSGTRLTVV.

The chain is built from TRBV30 and TRBJ2-1; D possibly corresponds to TRBD2 (7 bases). Per the germline V gene, CDR1 is GTSNPN and CDR2 is SVGIG (reference sequence). Trimming stripped 5 bases from V and 4 bases from J, with 12 bases between. The CDR3 extends over 13 amino acids. Here the CDR3 reads CAWAAGAYNEQFF. The CDR3 DNA reads TGTGCCTGGGCGGCGGGGGCTTACAATGAGCAGTTCTTC.

This chain joins TRBV10-3 and TRBJ2-5; 10 bases are a match to TRBD2. Germline loops: CDR1 ENHRY, CDR2 SYGVKD. The CDR3 is 14 amino acids. After removal of 4 bases from V and 5 bases from J, the junction contained 4 bases not matched to a gene. CDR3 coding DNA: TGTGCCATCAGTGGGACTAGCGGTCCGGAGACCCAGTACTTC. Translation gives CAISGTSGPETQYF.

A single count supports this clone. The V call is TRBV28, the J call TRBJ1-2; no clear D. The V gene's germline CDR1 is MDHEN and CDR2 SYDVKM. The V gene lost 7 bases and the J gene lost 5 bases, with 11 bases spanning the gap. This CDR3 is 12 amino acids long. The CDR3 DNA reads as TGTGCCAGCACAACAGAGGGATATGGCTACACCTTC. Amino acid sequence: CASTTEGYGYTF.

This chain joins TRBV29-1 and TRBJ2-7; 8 bases line up with TRBD1. Germline values: CDR1 SQVTM, CDR2 ANQGSEA. V shed 4 bases and J 0 bases; nucleotides not matched to a gene: 8. The length of the CDR3 is 15 residues. The CDR3 DNA follows: TGCAGCGTTGGCCTCCGGACAGGGACCTCCTACGAGCAGTACTTC. As protein: CSVGLRTGTSYEQYF.

With regard to this clone: The junction shows a germline mismatch at one end, possibly a read error. J is TRBJ2-1 and V is TRBV6-5, with unresolved D. The CDR3 consists of 11 residues. The V gene's germline CDR1 is MNHEY and CDR2 SVGAGI. The CDR3 sequence is CASSYSSSTIF. Written as DNA, the CDR3 is TGTGCCAGCAGTTACTCGAGCAGTACAATCTTC.

This rearrangement joins TRBV14 to TRBJ2-5; TRBD1 aligns across 9 bases. V shed 4 bases, J shed 2 bases, and the junction held 5 bases outside the gene matches. CDR1 SGHDN and CDR2 FVKESK come from the germline V gene. The CDR3 loop spans 15 amino acids. The CDR3 reads CASSLGTGKQETQYF. In DNA, the CDR3 is TGTGCCAGCAGCCTCGGGACAGGGAAACAAGAGACCCAGTACTTC.

This clone was counted between two and nine times. CDR3 sequence: CASTIGGGGFTDTQYF. CDR3 in DNA: TGTGCCAGTACCATCGGCGGCGGGGGATTCACAGATACGCAGTATTTT. This chain connects TRBV19 to TRBJ2-3, with 7 bases aligning to TRBD2. The CDR3 spans 16 residues. Germline CDR1 LNHDA, CDR2 SQIVND (reference sequence). V was pared by 7 bases and J by 2 bases, with 12 bases of the junction left unmatched.

The V gene is TRBV30, the J gene TRBJ1-2; D gene uncertain. Germline CDR1 is GTSNPN and CDR2 is SVGIG (reference sequence). The CDR3 has 15 amino acids. Trimming took 1 base from V and 8 from J, leaving 20 bases between them. The DNA for the CDR3 is TGTGCCTGGAGTGAGACCCTCAGGTCCCCAGTCGGCTACACCTTC. As protein: CAWSETLRSPVGYTF.

The J gene is TRBJ1-3, the V gene TRBV6-1; D uncertain. This CDR3 has 14 residues. The V and J ends lost 1 base and 0 bases respectively, with 4 bases between them. Germline lookup yields CDR1 MNHNS and CDR2 SASEGT. The CDR3 protein is CASSEDPSGNTIYF. The CDR3 region has the DNA TGTGCCAGCAGTGAAGATCCCTCTGGAAACACCATATATTTT.

This chain uses TRBV7-3 with TRBJ1-2; tentatively, D is TRBD1 (5 bases). Deletions cut 4 bases from V and 6 bases from J, with 15 bases between. CDR1 and CDR2 (germline): SGHTA, FQGTGA. The CDR3 length is 14 residues. The CDR3 nucleotides read TGTGCCAGCAGCTCCCGCGGAGGGGAACATGGCTACACCTTC. Translated: CASSSRGGEHGYTF.

J is TRBJ2-2 and V is TRBV2; the match to TRBD1 covers 7 bases. Germline-derived CDR1 and CDR2 are SNHLY and FYNNEI. The CDR3 spans 14 residues. After removal of 3 bases from V and 5 bases from J, the junction contained 3 bases not matched to a gene. Written as DNA, the CDR3 is TGTGCCAGCAGTGACAGGGGGTGGACCGGGGAGCTGTTTTTT. It codes for CASSDRGWTGELFF.

In this sample, this clone turned up a few times. The gene calls are TRBV10-3 and TRBJ2-1, with D possibly TRBD2 on 6 matching bases. Germline CDR1 reads ENHRY; CDR2 reads SYGVKD. Trimming removed 4 bases at V and 8 bases at J, with 15 bases between. The CDR3 extends over 14 amino acids. Here the CDR3 reads CAISARGSGDEQFF. The CDR3 bases are TGTGCCATCAGTGCTAGAGGGTCGGGAGATGAGCAGTTCTTC.

This chain connects TRBV7-2 to TRBJ1-2; D not resolved. Germline V CDR1 and CDR2: SGHTA, FQGNSA. V lost 5 bases and J 3 bases, leaving 10 bases between the germline ends. CDR3 length: 13 amino acids. The CDR3 is CASSITWDYGYTF. The CDR3 nucleotides are TGTGCCAGCAGCATTACCTGGGACTATGGCTACACCTTC.

The chain employs TRBV14 and TRBJ2-7; 7 bases are a match to TRBD1. The CDR3 runs to 14 residues. Germline lookup yields CDR1 SGHDN and CDR2 FVKESK. V was clipped by 5 bases and J by 0 bases; unmatched bases: 4. CDR3 bases: TGTGCCAGCAGCTGGACAGGAGGCTCCTACGAGCAGTACTTC. Its protein is CASSWTGGSYEQYF. Complete variable domain (other parts from reference TRBV14 and TRBJ2-7): EAGVTQFPSHSVIEKGQTVTLRCDPISGHDNLYWYRRVMGKEIKFLLHFVKESKQDESGMPNNRFLAERTGGTYSTLKVQPAELEDSGVYFCASSWTGGSYEQYFGPGTRLTVT.

This chain uses TRBV5-5 with TRBJ1-1, with 9 bases identical to TRBD1. The CDR3 is made up of 14 amino acids. The germline V gene has CDR1 SGHKS and CDR2 YYEKEE (reference sequence). The V gene end was trimmed by 3 bases and the J gene end by 5 bases; junction bases not matched to a gene: 5. The CDR3, as DNA: TGTGCCAGCAGCTATGGGACAGGGAGTACTGAAGCTTTCTTT. It codes for CASSYGTGSTEAFF.

V usage is TRBV27 and J usage is TRBJ2-7, with D perhaps given as TRBD1 or TRBD2 (6 bases each). This CDR3 is 15 amino acids long. Between the trimmed V and J ends, which lost 3 bases and 2 bases, there was a span of 14 bases. CDR1 and CDR2 from the germline V gene are MNHEY and SMNVEV (reference sequence). The chain's CDR3 is CASSLLGGSTYEQYF. The CDR3 DNA follows: TGTGCCAGCAGTTTGCTCGGGGGCAGCACCTACGAGCAGTACTTC.

This chain uses TRBV18 with TRBJ2-7; TRBD1 might be the D (5 bases). V was pared by 2 bases and J by 3 bases, with 11 bases between. The CDR3 runs to 14 residues. Germline CDR1 and CDR2: KGHSH and LQKENI. Here the CDR3 DNA reads TGTGCCAGCTCACCAGGGGCACCTCTCTACGAGCAGTACTTC. Its protein product is CASSPGAPLYEQYF.

The chain joins TRBV29-1 to TRBJ1-1, with D perhaps matching TRBD1 (6 bases). Trimming shortened V by 4 bases and J by 4 bases, and 13 bases separated the two germline ends. The CDR3 runs 13 residues. Germline-derived CDR1 and CDR2 are SQVTM and ANQGSEA. In DNA, the CDR3 is TGCAGCGTTGGGCAAAGGGGGAGCACTGAAGCTTTCTTT. Translated: CSVGQRGSTEAFF.

Comments on this clone: At one of its ends the junction is not consistent with the germline gene, which may arise from a read error. The chain joins TRBV7-7 to TRBJ2-2; D call uncertain. The CDR3 sequence is 15 residues long. Germline V lookup: CDR1 SSHAT, CDR2 FNYEAQ (reference sequence). The CDR3 nucleotides read TGTGCTAGCAGCTCAAAGAGAGACCGCACCGGGGAGCTGTTTTTT. Protein product: CASSSKRDRTGELFF.

This chain joins TRBV18 and TRBJ1-2; weak D call: TRBD1 (5 bases). This CDR3 contains 14 residues. Trimming took off 3 bases at V and 2 bases at J, with 10 bases between the two ends. The germline CDR1 and CDR2 sequences are KGHSH and LQKENI. As DNA, the CDR3 is TGTGCCAGCTCACCTGGCGAGGGGAACTATGGCTACACCTTC. It codes for CASSPGEGNYGYTF.

Only one count was recorded for this clone. The chain couples TRBV6-5 to TRBJ1-1; a possible D gene is TRBD1 (6 bases). Trimming removed 9 bases from V and 1 base from J, with 9 bases in between. CDR1 and CDR2 from the germline V gene are MNHEY and SVGAGI. The CDR3 loop spans 12 amino acids. This CDR3 reads CASGQQNTEAFF. The CDR3 region has the DNA TGTGCCAGTGGACAGCAGAACACTGAAGCTTTCTTT.

Comment on this clone: The sample holds other DNA sequences that translate to the same CDR3. The chain employs TRBV29-1 and TRBJ2-3; no firm D call. V dropped 6 bases and J dropped 0 bases, with 10 bases sitting between them. Germline lookup yields CDR1 SQVTM and CDR2 ANQGSEA. This CDR3 comprises 13 residues. In nucleotides, the CDR3 is TGCAGCGTGGTGGGCCGAAGCACAGATACGCAGTATTTT. This gives the protein CSVVGRSTDTQYF.

This chain joins TRBV4-1 and TRBJ1-5; TRBD1 might be the D (6 bases). The CDR3 loop spans 16 amino acids. Germline CDR1 reads MGHRA; CDR2 reads YSYEKL. Trimming removed 0 bases at V and 6 bases at J, with 15 bases between. The CDR3 coding sequence is TGCGCCAGCAGCCAAGAGAGGCCAAGGGGGGGTCAGCCCCAGCATTTT. It codes for CASSQERPRGGQPQHF.

The chain links TRBV29-1 to TRBJ1-1; D is ambiguous. The CDR3 length is 11 residues. Per germline, CDR1 SQVTM and CDR2 ANQGSEA. Trimming left V 6 bases short and J 4 bases short, with 9 bases between. The DNA of the CDR3 is TGCAGCGTCGGAGCGGCCACTGAAGCTTTCTTT. Its translation is CSVGAATEAFF. The full variable domain, its missing parts supplied by reference TRBV29-1 and TRBJ1-1, is SAVISQKPSRDICQRGTSLTIQCQVDSQVTMMFWYRQQPGQSLTLIATANQGSEATYESGFVIDKFPISRPNLTFSTLTVSNMSPEDSSIYLCSVGAATEAFFGQGTRLTVV.

The chain joins TRBV5-6 to TRBJ1-2; TRBD1 might be the D (6 bases). The germline gives CDR1 SGHDT, CDR2 YYEEEE. Trimming removed 4 bases from V and 2 bases from J, with 9 bases in between. This CDR3 has 13 amino acids. The CDR3 region is CASSPDRNYGYTF. As DNA, the CDR3 is TGTGCCAGCAGCCCTGACAGGAACTATGGCTACACCTTC.